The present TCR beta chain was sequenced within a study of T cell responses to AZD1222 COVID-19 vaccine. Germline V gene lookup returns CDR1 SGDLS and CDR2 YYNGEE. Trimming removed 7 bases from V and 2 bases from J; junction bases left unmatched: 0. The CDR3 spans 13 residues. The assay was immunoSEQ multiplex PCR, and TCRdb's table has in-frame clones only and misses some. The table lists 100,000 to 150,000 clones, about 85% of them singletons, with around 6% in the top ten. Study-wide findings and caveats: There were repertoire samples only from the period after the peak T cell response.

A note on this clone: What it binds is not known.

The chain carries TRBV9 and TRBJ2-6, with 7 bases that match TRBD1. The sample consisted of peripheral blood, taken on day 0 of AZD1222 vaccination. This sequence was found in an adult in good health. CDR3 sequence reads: CASGTAGANVLTF. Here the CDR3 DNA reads TGTGCCAGCGGGACAGCTGGGGCCAACGTCCTGACTTTC. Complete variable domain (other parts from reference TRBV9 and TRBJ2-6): DSGVTQTPKHLITATGQRVTLRCSPRSGDLSVYWYQQSLDQGLQFLIQYYNGEERAKGNILERFSAQQFPDLHSELNLSSLELGDSALYFCASGTAGANVLTFGAGSRLTVL.